Following are 14 T cell receptor beta chains from one sample sequenced in a study of T cells in Graves' hyperthyroidism and ophthalmopathy. Amplified TCR beta CDR3 regions derived from RNA transcripts. A set of HTBI primers served as the primers for a first-round RT-PCR of the TCR CDR3. TCRdb used MiXCR to reprocess the multiplex PCR reads, holding one entry per CDR3 protein. The top ten hold roughly 32% of the sample, which has 45,000 or so distinct CDR3 sequences, around half seen once. The sequenced sample was peripheral blood or thyroid tissue (not recorded which). These receptors were obtained from a woman in her 50s with Graves' hyperthyroidism.

This clonotype was recorded many times. The chain combines TRBV29-1 with TRBJ1-4; D call uncertain. Trimming removed 7 bases from V and 4 bases from J, with 10 bases in between. The CDR3 is 12 residues long. The V gene's germline CDR1 is SQVTM and CDR2 ANQGSEA. The CDR3 loop reads CSAWENNEKLFF. The CDR3 DNA reads as TGCAGCGCCTGGGAGAATAATGAAAAACTGTTTTTT.

This clonotype has a count of ten or more. This chain connects TRBV6-6 to TRBJ2-7; the D gene is possibly TRBD2 (6 bases). The ends were cut back, 3 bases at V and 6 bases at J, with 15 bases in the middle. CDR3 size: 14 residues. The germline CDR1 and CDR2 sequences are MNHNY and SVGAGI (reference sequence). As DNA, the CDR3 is TGTGCCAGCAGTTATATGGCTCTCGGGGGCGAGCAGTACTTC. Protein product: CASSYMALGGEQYF.

Turning to this clonotype: This CDR3 fails to terminate in the conserved phenylalanine or tryptophan, so it likely reflects a read error. No DNA is shown, since the ends of the CDR3 on it are uncertain; the CDR3 is the one TCRdb lists. The chain has TRBV7-2 and TRBJ1-1. The CDR3 comprises 13 residues, both ends counted. From germline, CDR1 is SGHTA and CDR2 FQGNSA. Here the CDR3 reads CASSIQAYSGSFL.

This chain uses TRBV7-3 with TRBJ2-3, with D maybe TRBD1 (6 bases). The V end lost 3 bases, the J end lost 6 bases, and 7 bases lay between the germline ends. There are 12 residues in the CDR3. The V gene's germline CDR1 is SGHTA and CDR2 FQGTGA. The CDR3 DNA is TGTGCCAGCAGCTTCCAGGGGGATACGCAGTATTTT. Translated: CASSFQGDTQYF.

The chain employs TRBV7-9 and TRBJ1-1; D not certain. V shed 5 bases and J shed 4 bases, with 8 bases lying between them. The CDR3 length is 12 residues. Germline V lookup: CDR1 SEHNR, CDR2 FQNEAQ (reference sequence). The CDR3 DNA is TGTGCCAGCAGCAGGGTGGGCACTGAAGCTTTCTTT. This translates into CASSRVGTEAFF.

The chain employs TRBV15 and TRBJ2-5, with a weak D call TRBD1 (5 bases). This CDR3 region has 15 residues. The V and J ends lost 9 bases and 1 base respectively, with 18 bases between them. Germline V gene data show CDR1 as LNHNV and CDR2 as YYDKDF (reference sequence). In DNA form, the CDR3 reads TGTGCCACTTCTCTGGGCAGGGTAACCCAAGAGACCCAGTACTTC. Translation: CATSLGRVTQETQYF.

This clonotype was counted many times. The chain carries TRBV20-1 and TRBJ1-1; 8 nucleotides line up with TRBD1. In germline, CDR1 is DFQATT, CDR2 SNEGSKA (reference sequence). Trimming cost V 6 bases and J 8 bases; bases outside gene matches: 8. This CDR3 is built from 12 residues. In nucleotides, the CDR3 is TGCAGTGCGCCGCTCAGGGGGCACGAAGCTTTCTTT. This sequence encodes CSAPLRGHEAFF.

This clonotype was recorded many times. This chain uses TRBV7-2 with TRBJ2-7; D not certain. The CDR3 sequence is 12 residues long. Germline CDR1 is SGHTA and CDR2 is FQGNSA. Between the trimmed V and J ends, which lost 6 bases and 7 bases, there was a span of 13 bases. The CDR3 sequence: CASREIGPEQYF. The CDR3 region has the DNA TGTGCCAGCAGGGAGATAGGCCCTGAGCAGTACTTC.

This clonotype came up a few times. This chain joins TRBV9 and TRBJ1-2; possible D gene TRBD1, 6 bases. The CDR3 has 12 amino acids. Looked up from germline, CDR1 is SGDLS and CDR2 is YYNGEE. CDR3 sequence (DNA): TGTGCTCGCCCGCGGGACACCTATGGCTACACCTTC. Protein product: CARPRDTYGYTF.

V and J are TRBV7-3 and TRBJ2-5, with 7 bases identical to TRBD2. Germline CDR1 is SGHTA and CDR2 is FQGTGA. With 5 bases clipped from V and 5 bases from J, the junction kept 8 bases outside the gene matches. This CDR3 contains 14 residues. The CDR3 region has the DNA TGTGCCAGCAGCCGGGGGTGGCGGGAGGAGACCCAGTACTTC. Protein sequence: CASSRGWREETQYF.

This clonotype was picked up many times. The chain carries TRBV20-1 and TRBJ1-1; D possibly corresponds to TRBD1 (5 bases). Between the trimmed V and J ends, which lost 5 bases and 3 bases, there was a span of 22 bases. This CDR3 region has 16 residues. Germline V gene sequence: CDR1 DFQATT, CDR2 SNEGSKA (reference sequence). CDR3 sequence: CSAAGGVDVADTEAFF. DNA for the CDR3: TGCAGTGCTGCCGGAGGGGTCGACGTTGCGGACACTGAAGCTTTCTTT.

At least ten counts were recorded for this clonotype. The rearrangement joins TRBV7-2 to TRBJ2-3; TRBD2 might be the D (5 bases). The CDR3 consists of 14 residues. The germline gives CDR1 SGHTA, CDR2 FQGNSA. Trimming pared 7 bases from V and 0 bases from J, leaving 11 bases between. The CDR3, as DNA: TGTGCCAGCAAAGAGAGGGCTAGCACAGATACGCAGTATTTT. Its translation: CASKERASTDTQYF. The variable domain in full, with the rest retrieved from reference TRBV7-2 and TRBJ2-3, is GAGVSQSPSNKVTEKGKDVELRCDPISGHTALYWYRQSLGQGLEFLIYFQGNSAPDKSGLPSDRFSAERTGGSVSTLTIQRTQQEDSAVYLCASKERASTDTQYFGPGTRLTVL.

In the case of this clonotype: Just one base apart from a much larger clone, this may be a read error. This chain uses TRBV4-1 with TRBJ2-7; 16 bases line up with TRBD2. From germline, CDR1 is MGHRA and CDR2 YSYEKL. The CDR3 runs to 18 residues. CDR3 sequence: CASSQGTSGRVFRSERYF. The CDR3 DNA is TGCGCCAGCAGCCAGGGGACTAGCGGGAGGGTATTCCGTAGCGAGCGGTACTTC.

This clonotype was seen ten or more times. This rearrangement joins TRBV9 to TRBJ2-3; 10 bases are shared with TRBD2. The CDR3 extends over 15 amino acids. J lost 4 bases, V lost 3 bases, and 5 bases had no gene match. Germline V gene sequence: CDR1 SGDLS, CDR2 YYNGEE. In nucleotides, the CDR3 is TGTGCCAGCAGCGCTAGCGGGAGTGGTTCAGATACGCAGTATTTT. It yields the protein CASSASGSGSDTQYF.